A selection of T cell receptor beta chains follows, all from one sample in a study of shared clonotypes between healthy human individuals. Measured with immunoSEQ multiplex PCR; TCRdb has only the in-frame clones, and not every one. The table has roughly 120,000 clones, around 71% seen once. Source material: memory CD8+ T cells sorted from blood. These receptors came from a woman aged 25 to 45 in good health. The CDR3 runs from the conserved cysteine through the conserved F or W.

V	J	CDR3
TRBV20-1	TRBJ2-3	CSARADTQYF
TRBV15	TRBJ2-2	CATSSHSGRAVTGELFF
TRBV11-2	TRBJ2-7	CASRRAGTGRYEQYF
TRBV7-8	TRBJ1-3	CASRLTQGDGNTIYF
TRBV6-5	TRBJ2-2	CASRLQGANTGELFF
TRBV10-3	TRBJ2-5	CAISEEDYQETQYF
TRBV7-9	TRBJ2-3	CASSSGGGRTDTQYF
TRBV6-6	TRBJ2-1	CASEGTGGAGEQFF
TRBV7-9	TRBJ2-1	CASSPSTRAVYNEQFF
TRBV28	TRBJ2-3	CASSFGVAGNTDTQYF
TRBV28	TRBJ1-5	CASSQTPQPQHF
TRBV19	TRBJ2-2	CASRDGSRVTGELFF
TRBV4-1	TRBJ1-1	CASSQDRGDSEAFF
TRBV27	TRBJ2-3	CASSLADTQYF
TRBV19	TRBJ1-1	CASREARATEAFF
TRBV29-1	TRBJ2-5	CSVESRGLAGGPFFVETQYF
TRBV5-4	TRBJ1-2	CATRDTQYGYTF
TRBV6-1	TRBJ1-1	CASMGGIGLDTEAFF
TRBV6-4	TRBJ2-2	CASSGTSTGELFF
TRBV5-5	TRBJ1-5	CASSLGDGNQPQHF
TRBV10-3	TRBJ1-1	CAISPVWGVDTEAFF
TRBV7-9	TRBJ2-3	CASSPQREARDTQYF
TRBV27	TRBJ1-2	CASSLRTPQGARNGYTF
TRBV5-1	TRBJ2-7	CASSLQGLSYEQYF
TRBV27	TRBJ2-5	CASKAGTGETQYF
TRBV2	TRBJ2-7	CASRRDNTYEQYF
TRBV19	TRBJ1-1	CATNPAGGASEAFF
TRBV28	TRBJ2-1	CASSLLAGNNEQFF
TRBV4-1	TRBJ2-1	CASSLQGYEQFF
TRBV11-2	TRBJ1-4	CASSLAATNEKLFF
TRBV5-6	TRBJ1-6	CASSPGGSLARPLHF
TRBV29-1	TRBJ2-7	CSVVAWTGGNEQYF
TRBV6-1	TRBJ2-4	CASSPHLGETNIQYF
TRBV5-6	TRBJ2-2	CASSLAETGGSGELFF
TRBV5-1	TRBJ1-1	CASSLASLNTEAFF
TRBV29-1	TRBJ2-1	CSVEKRFF
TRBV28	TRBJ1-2	CASSPPDRVYGYTF
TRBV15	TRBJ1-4	CATSREPGGPNEKLFF
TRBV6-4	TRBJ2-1	CASSETGGSYNEQFF